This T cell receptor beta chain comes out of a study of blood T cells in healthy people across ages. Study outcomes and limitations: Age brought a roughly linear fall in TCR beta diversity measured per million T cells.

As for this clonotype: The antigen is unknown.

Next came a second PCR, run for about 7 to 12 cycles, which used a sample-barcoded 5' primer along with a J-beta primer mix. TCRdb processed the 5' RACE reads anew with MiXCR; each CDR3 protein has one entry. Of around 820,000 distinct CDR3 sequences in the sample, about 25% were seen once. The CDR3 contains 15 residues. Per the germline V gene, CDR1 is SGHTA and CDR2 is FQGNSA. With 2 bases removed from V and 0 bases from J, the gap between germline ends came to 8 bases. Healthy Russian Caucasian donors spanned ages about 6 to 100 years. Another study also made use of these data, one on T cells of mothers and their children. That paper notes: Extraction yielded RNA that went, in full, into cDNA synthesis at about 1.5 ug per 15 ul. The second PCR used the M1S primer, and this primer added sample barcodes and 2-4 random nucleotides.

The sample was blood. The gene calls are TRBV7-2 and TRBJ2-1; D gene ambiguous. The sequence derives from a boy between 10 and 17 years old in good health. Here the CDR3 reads CASSLSVSSYNEQFF. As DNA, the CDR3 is TGTGCCAGCAGCTTATCGGTTAGCTCCTACAATGAGCAGTTCTTC.